A single T cell receptor (beta chain) is shown here with its context. The antigen is not known. This sample is drawn from a study of shared clonotypes between healthy human individuals. Study-wide findings and caveats: Naive subsets typically showed greater estimated richness than memory subsets.

Germline CDR1 MDHEN, CDR2 SYDVKM. CDR3 length: 16 residues. Trimming took off 6 bases at V and 2 bases at J, with 20 bases between the two ends. Sequenced by immunoSEQ multiplex PCR; TCRdb stores in-frame clones only, minus some. The sample shows approximately 2.5 million clones, roughly 93% of them seen only once. The sequencing input was naive CD4+ T cells from PBMCs. As to subset: CD45RA+ positively selected. The chain joins TRBV28 to TRBJ2-7, with D tentatively TRBD1 (6 bases). This sequence originates from a man aged 18-30 years in good health. Some clones in this sample may be carry-over from other donors' samples. DNA for the CDR3: TGTGCCAGCAGAAACGAGCACAGGGTTTTAACCTACGAGCAGTACTTC. Translating it yields CASRNEHRVLTYEQYF.